This TCR beta chain was retrieved from a study of human T cells and chemical hapten exposure. Time point reported: patch test 2, 6 weeks after DPC sensitization. Treatment of the sample: therapeutic diphenylcyclopropenone sensitization with weekly scalp DPC. TCRdb processed the RACE reads anew with MiXCR; each CDR3 protein has one entry. The repertoire has some 45,000 distinct CDR3 sequences, approximately 9% of them found once; the top ten carry around 16%. CDR3 length: 15 residues. With 5 bases clipped from V and 5 bases from J, the junction kept 0 bases outside the gene matches. Germline V CDR1 and CDR2: MNHNY, SVGAGI (reference sequence). This clonotype was seen only a few times.

This receptor was taken from a woman in her forties with alopecia areata. Some clones in this sample may be carry-over from other donors' samples. J is TRBJ2-2 and V is TRBV6-6, with 15 bases aligning to TRBD2. Material: whole blood, obtained in connection with sensitization to the hapten diphenylcyclopropenone (DPC). CDR3 nucleotide sequence: TGTGCCAGCAGTGGGACTAGCGGGAGGACCGGGGAGCTGTTTTTT. Its protein product is CASSGTSGRTGELFF.